The next 13 T cell receptor beta chains were all read from a single sample in a study of blood T cells in healthy people across ages. Using a J-beta primer mix together with a sample-barcoded 5' primer, a second PCR was run for about 7 to 12 cycles. TCRdb ran MiXCR on the 5' RACE reads and lists one entry per CDR3 protein. This sample has 550,000 to 700,000 distinct CDR3 sequences, with 27% found just once. Sequencing was done on a sample of blood. The receptors shown here come from a woman in her 70s in good health.

The chain employs TRBV9 and TRBJ2-7, with D perhaps being TRBD1 or TRBD2 (5 bases each). V lost 0 bases, J lost 4 bases, and 17 bases lay in between. The CDR3 covers 16 residues. Germline CDR1 reads SGDLS; CDR2 reads YYNGEE. The CDR3 region is CASSVDLGTAQYEQYF. CDR3 bases: TGTGCCAGCAGCGTAGATCTCGGGACGGCCCAGTACGAGCAGTACTTC.

This clonotype was picked up a small number of times. V gene TRBV29-1 combines with J gene TRBJ1-2, with 8 bases that match TRBD1. J lost 3 bases, V lost 3 bases, and 12 bases had no gene match. Germline V CDR1 and CDR2: SQVTM, ANQGSEA. The CDR3 sequence is 16 residues long. Here the CDR3 reads CSVDRGDGQGYYGYTF. The CDR3 DNA reads as TGCAGCGTTGATCGGGGGGACGGACAGGGCTACTATGGCTACACCTTC.

A few counts support this clonotype. J is TRBJ2-5 and V is TRBV9, with D unclear. Germline V gene data show CDR1 as SGDLS and CDR2 as YYNGEE. V was cut by 2 bases and J by 5 bases, with 16 bases left in between. The CDR3 is 15 amino acids. CDR3 amino acids: CASSVTGYSRETQYF. The CDR3 DNA reads as TGTGCCAGCAGCGTCACCGGTTATTCCAGGGAGACCCAGTACTTC.

The J gene is TRBJ2-3, the V gene TRBV12-3 or TRBV12-4, with 9 nucleotides matching TRBD1. This CDR3 comprises 19 residues. V lost 7 bases, J lost 2 bases, and 19 bases stayed unmatched. The CDR3 DNA reads TGTGCCAGCACCCCTGCGCGGACAGGGGCCCAGGGACTCACAGATACGCAGTATTTT. Its protein product is CASTPARTGAQGLTDTQYF.

V and J are TRBV24-1 and TRBJ1-5, with D possibly matching TRBD1 (6 bases). Trimming removed 8 bases from V and 4 bases from J, with 17 bases in between. The CDR3 runs to 15 residues. Germline CDR1 KGHDR, CDR2 SFDVKD. CDR3 coding DNA: TGTGCCACCAAGGCGGCGGGGGCAGAGAATCAGCCCCAGCATTTT. Its protein product is CATKAAGAENQPQHF.

The rearrangement joins TRBV4-3 to TRBJ1-2, with D possibly matching TRBD1 (5 bases). V gave up 0 bases and J gave up 6 bases, with 11 bases separating them. The germline gives CDR1 LGHNA, CDR2 YSLEER. The CDR3 is 14 amino acids. CDR3 sequence: CASSQEGARNGYTF. The CDR3 bases are TGCGCCAGCAGCCAAGAAGGGGCGAGAAATGGCTACACCTTC.

The chain carries TRBV4-2 and TRBJ1-4; D is perhaps TRBD1 (6 bases). This CDR3 comprises 16 residues. Trimming left V 0 bases short and J 3 bases short, with 11 bases between. Germline loops: CDR1 LGHNA, CDR2 YNFKEQ. In DNA form, the CDR3 reads TGTGCCAGCAGCCAAGATAGAGGGGGGTCTAATGAAAAACTGTTTTTT. Its translation: CASSQDRGGSNEKLFF.

In this sample, this clonotype turned up once. The V and J genes are TRBV29-1 and TRBJ2-7; TRBD1 might be the D (6 bases). The CDR3 runs to 13 residues. V lost 4 bases, J lost 3 bases, and 13 bases lay in between. Germline V CDR1 and CDR2: SQVTM, ANQGSEA. CDR3 sequence: CSVARDMDYEQYF. In nucleotides, the CDR3 is TGCAGCGTTGCCCGGGACATGGACTACGAGCAGTACTTC.

The genes are TRBV6-1 and TRBJ2-1; 7 nucleotides align to TRBD1. This CDR3 is 15 amino acids long. CDR1 is MNHNS, CDR2 SASEGT, per germline. J was trimmed by 3 bases and V by 6 bases; bases with no gene match: 8. CDR3 amino acids: CASSLRDSHYNEQFF. CDR3 nucleotide sequence: TGTGCCAGCAGCCTCCGGGACAGCCACTACAATGAGCAGTTCTTC.

This clonotype came up a few times. The CDR3 here is CSVGTEKYNEQFF. The DNA for the CDR3 is TGCAGCGTTGGGACAGAAAAGTACAATGAGCAGTTCTTC. The chain joins TRBV29-1 to TRBJ2-1, with D perhaps TRBD1 (6 bases). CDR3 size: 13 residues. V was trimmed by 4 bases and J by 4 bases, leaving 11 bases between them. Germline CDR1 is SQVTM and CDR2 is ANQGSEA.

V is TRBV7-2 and J is TRBJ1-3; D not resolved. From germline, CDR1 is SGHTA and CDR2 FQGNSA. The V end was cut by 5 bases, the J end by 0 bases, with 8 bases between. The CDR3 runs 14 residues. CDR3 loop: CASSLQISGNTIYF. CDR3 DNA sequence: TGTGCCAGCAGCCTACAGATCTCTGGAAACACCATATATTTT.

This clonotype has a handful of counts. This sequence joins TRBV29-1 and TRBJ1-5; 10 nucleotides line up with TRBD1. The CDR3 has 13 residues. Germline V CDR1 and CDR2: SQVTM, ANQGSEA. After removal of 7 bases from V and 6 bases from J, the junction contained 6 bases not matched to a gene. The CDR3 DNA follows: TGCAGCGGGGCGACAGGGGGCGGTCAGCCCCAGCATTTT. This translates into CSGATGGGQPQHF.

V and J are TRBV7-8 and TRBJ2-2; the D is unclear. V lost 2 bases to trimming and J lost 8 bases, with 9 bases between them. Germline V gives CDR1 SGHVS, CDR2 FQNEAQ. This CDR3 contains 13 residues. The CDR3 DNA reads TGTGCCAGCAGCTTAAGGGTCCGAGGGGAGCTGTTTTTT. Protein: CASSLRVRGELFF.